This entry describes one TCR beta chain. Its antigen is unknown. It has no much larger one-base neighbor in the sample; base qualities were not kept. Unstimulated PBMCs, after thawing, were stained for CD3, CD4 and CD8 and then FACS-sorted into CD3+CD4+ and CD3+CD8+ populations. All 8 studied subjects were randomized to immunosuppression withdrawal. The Qiagen DNeasy Blood and Tissue Kit was used to isolate genomic DNA. The data were obtained in a study of T cell clones after liver transplantation (dated by TCRdb to the late 2010s). The study in broad terms: The samples were obtained from ITN030ST, a randomized trial that attempted immunosuppression withdrawal within 2 years after liver transplantation. As an antigen-independent comparator for the donor-reactive sequences, third party-reactive TCRbeta sequences from pre-transplant MLRs were identified as well. Donor-reactive T cell clones were identified by TCRbeta sequencing following a pre-transplant mixed lymphocyte reaction and were subsequently tracked in post-transplant blood. Tolerance meant complete immunosuppression withdrawal for at least one year without liver enzymes rising beyond twice the upper limit of normal. Blood samples were collected pre-transplant, pre-randomization before withdrawal, and post-randomization after either full withdrawal or failed withdrawal. Of the eight recipients, a few were HCV-positive, while the remaining recipients had been transplanted for non-autoimmune, non-viral indications. The study cohort included 8 liver transplant recipients, of whom 3 were classified as tolerant and 5 as non-tolerant. Subjects received no induction therapy and standard immunosuppression until randomization at 12-24 months post-transplant. Beyond this particular receptor, the publication reports: In 5 of 8 subjects, circulating donor-reactive CD4 TCRbeta sequences decreased significantly after transplant, regardless of tolerance or HCV status. Donor-reactive sequences decreased more than third party-reactive sequences, which suggests partial antigen-specific deletion that was not related to withdrawal success. Because allograft tissue specimens were not available, migration of donor-reactive T cells into the graft, rather than deletion, may have occurred. Because of small, heterogeneous patient numbers and non-standardized post-transplant time points, the conclusions were only preliminary. When repertoire turnover was taken into account, detection of donor-reactive sequences was significantly reduced in 7 of 8 subjects for CD4 and in 8 of 8 subjects for CD8. In two subjects, low numbers of available donor cells limited the measurable donor-reactive repertoire.

Trimmed from V: 0 bases; trimmed from J: 2 bases; junction bases lacking a gene match: 4. CDR1 and CDR2 are drawn from the germline V gene: ENHRY, SYGVKD. Including the terminal cysteine and phenylalanine, the CDR3 comprises 16 residues. Of all the DNA, just the CDR3 is kept, 48 bases in frame from base 1. High-throughput TCRbeta CDR3 sequencing of frozen genomic DNA was performed by immunoSEQ, with PCR amplification, mapping, bias correction and internal controls included. The authors' analysis ran thus. Productive rearrangements were kept, and unique TCRbeta sequences were defined by CDR3 nucleotide sequence plus V and J gene. Donor-reactive sequences required at least 5-fold expansion in CFSE-low cells versus unstimulated pre-transplant cells and at least 0.01% frequency. To ensure at least 90% detection power, minimum frequency thresholds were set for each subject based on that subject's lowest-template unstimulated sample. Jensen-Shannon divergence between the top 1000 TCRbeta sequences post-transplant and pre-transplant was used to measure repertoire turnover. Changes in detection of donor-reactive sequences were tested with two-sided Fisher's exact tests. In TCRdb, the immuneACCESS table is reduced to in-frame sequences with V and J assigned. These tables do not hold every clone; where another copy was compared, an unresolved V gene accounts for under half, and the others remain unexplained. V, J and clone size are those of that table, while D and trimming were read from the DNA. This sample lists roughly 80,000 clones; 80% to 85% were detected once. Of the sample, 0.4% to 0.6% falls within the top ten clones.

The sequence was collected from a human patient who received a liver transplant. Where a transplant has occurred, the graft donor may have supplied some of the T cells. Specimen: CD4+ T cells from blood, collected approximately 3.5 years after liver transplant. Here the chain combines TRBV10-3 and TRBJ1-5; 7 bases in the junction line up with TRBD1. CDR3 reads: CAISESAGGGNQPQHF. The DNA is TGTGCCATCAGTGAGTCGGCAGGGGGAGGCAATCAGCCCCAGCATTTT.